This paragraph covers one TCR beta chain sequence. This entry is derived from a study of blood T cell repertoires in COVID-19. On the study more broadly: Acute-phase and convalescent COVID-19 samples originated in the United States, Italy and Spain.

In the study's own analysis: For nucleated cells, counts were estimated from reference gene primer amplification. Clones were sequenced by immunoSEQ multiplex PCR, and TCRdb holds only the in-frame ones, with some missing. For V, J and clone size, that table is used; D and trimming come from the DNA. The sample lists 35,000 to 50,000 clones, about 85% occurring once. Trimming stripped 5 bases from V and 3 bases from J, with 14 bases between. This CDR3 comprises 15 residues. The germline V gene has CDR1 LNHDA and CDR2 SQIVND (reference sequence). The TCR originated in a human donor in a cohort sampled during active COVID-19. This sequence joins TRBV19 and TRBJ2-1, with D perhaps matching TRBD2 (5 bases). Material: peripheral blood. The CDR3 region has the DNA TGTGCCAGTAGTTACGGTTTCCGGGGCTACAATGAGCAGTTCTTC. This gives the protein CASSYGFRGYNEQFF.